This T cell receptor (beta chain) was documented in a study of T cell repertoires in cytomegalovirus infection. TCRdb called the reads again in MiXCR, with one record for every CDR3 protein. Here the sample spans over 150,000 distinct CDR3 sequences, 17% being singletons. CDR1 and CDR2 (germline): SGHAT, FQNNGV. The V and J ends lost 2 bases and 0 bases respectively, with 11 bases between them. This CDR3 is built from 16 residues. What was sequenced was CD8+ T cells from PBMCs. The sequence was obtained from a human donor in good health (CMV status not recorded). Some clones in this sample may be carry-over from other donors' samples. The chain carries TRBV11-2 and TRBJ2-1; TRBD1 or TRBD2 may be the D gene (5 bases each). The CDR3 region is CASSLFRDGSYNEQFF. In nucleotides, the CDR3 is TGTGCCAGCAGCTTATTCCGGGACGGCTCCTACAATGAGCAGTTCTTC.